This entry lists 28 T cell receptor beta chains sequenced from one sample in a study of T cell responses to AZD1222 COVID-19 vaccine. The repertoire was sequenced with immunoSEQ multiplex PCR; TCRdb's copy has only in-frame clones and lacks some. The table has about 110,000 clones, roughly 90% seen once; the top ten hold roughly 5.1%. The source was peripheral blood, collected on day 0 of AZD1222 vaccination. These receptors all come from an adult in good health.

This sequence joins TRBV28 and TRBJ2-2, with D perhaps TRBD1 or TRBD2 (5 bases each). V was cut by 7 bases and J by 5 bases, with 23 bases left in between. Germline V lookup: CDR1 MDHEN, CDR2 SYDVKM. This CDR3 is built from 17 residues. This CDR3 is CASIPSRGRDGTGELFF. The CDR3 DNA is TGTGCCAGCATTCCATCCCGGGGCAGGGACGGTACCGGGGAGCTGTTTTTT.

This rearrangement joins TRBV6-5 to TRBJ2-3; D not certain. The CDR3 runs to 16 residues. Between the trimmed V and J ends, which lost 0 bases and 3 bases, there was a span of 13 bases. Germline lookup yields CDR1 MNHEY and CDR2 SVGAGI. The CDR3 is CASSYSGSHRTDTQYF. The CDR3 DNA is TGTGCCAGCAGTTACTCAGGGTCCCATAGGACAGATACGCAGTATTTT.

The rearrangement links TRBV5-5 to TRBJ1-1; D remains ambiguous. V lost 1 base, J lost 3 bases, and 4 bases lay in between. There are 12 residues in the CDR3. CDR1 is SGHKS and CDR2 is YYEKEE in the germline V gene (reference sequence). CDR3 residues: CASSLRDTEAFF. The CDR3 DNA reads as TGTGCCAGCAGCTTGAGGGACACTGAAGCTTTCTTT. Complete variable domain (other parts from reference TRBV5-5 and TRBJ1-1): DAGVTQSPTHLIKTRGQQVTLRCSPISGHKSVSWYQQVLGQGPQFIFQYYEKEERGRGNFPDRFSARQFPNYSSELNVNALLLGDSALYLCASSLRDTEAFFGQGTRLTVV.

A remark on this clone: A read error may produce the germline difference seen at one junction end. The V call is TRBV7-7, the J call TRBJ2-1, with 7 nucleotides matching TRBD2. The CDR3 runs to 15 residues. Germline V gene lookup returns CDR1 SSHAT and CDR2 FNYEAQ (reference sequence). The CDR3 nucleotides read TGTGCTAGCAGCTCTGGGTTAGCGGGTTACAATGAGCAGTTCTTC. Its protein product is CASSSGLAGYNEQFF. The full variable domain, its missing parts supplied by reference TRBV7-7 and TRBJ2-1, is GAGVSQSPRYKVTKRGQDVTLRCDPISSHATLYWYQQALGQGPEFLTYFNYEAQPDKSGLPSDRFSAERPEGSISTLTIQRTEQRDSAMYRCASSSGLAGYNEQFFGPGTRLTVL.

The gene calls are TRBV4-2 and TRBJ1-4, with D perhaps TRBD1 (6 bases). The length of the CDR3 is 13 residues. Germline lookup yields CDR1 LGHNA and CDR2 YNFKEQ. V lost 5 bases and J lost 10, with 14 bases in between. The CDR3 DNA reads TGTGCCAGCAGCACCAGTAAGGGGGGAAAACTGTTTTTT. Residues: CASSTSKGGKLFF.

This clone was found a few times. This chain joins TRBV9 and TRBJ2-2; 7 nucleotides align to TRBD2. This CDR3 is 15 amino acids long. Germline lookup yields CDR1 SGDLS and CDR2 YYNGEE. Losses at the gene ends were 3 bases for V and 5 bases for J; bases not matched to a gene: 7. The CDR3 DNA reads TGTGCCAGCAGCGCTAGCGGTCTGGGTACCGGGGAGCTGTTTTTT. It is translated as CASSASGLGTGELFF.

The chain employs TRBV7-9 and TRBJ2-1, with D perhaps TRBD2 (6 bases). V was clipped by 2 bases and J by 7 bases, with 9 bases between them. The germline V gene has CDR1 SEHNR and CDR2 FQNEAQ (reference sequence). The CDR3 is made up of 13 amino acids. The CDR3 sequence: CASSLPGRNEQFF. The CDR3 nucleotides are TGTGCCAGCAGCTTACCAGGGAGGAATGAGCAGTTCTTC. Looking up the rest from reference TRBV7-9 and TRBJ2-1 gives the full variable domain: DTGVSQNPRHKITKRGQNVTFRCDPISEHNRLYWYRQTLGQGPEFLTYFQNEAQLEKSRLLSDRFSAERPKGSFSTLEIQRTEQGDSAMYLCASSLPGRNEQFFGPGTRLTVL.

The J gene is TRBJ2-7, the V gene TRBV18; 11 bases map to TRBD2. CDR1 and CDR2 from the germline V gene are KGHSH and LQKENI. The CDR3 has 15 residues. Germline trimming cut 3 bases from V and 5 bases from J; bases unmatched to any gene: 6. The CDR3 loop reads CASSPPGLAAHEQYF. CDR3 DNA sequence: TGTGCCAGCTCACCCCCGGGACTAGCGGCTCACGAGCAGTACTTC.

This clone turned up a few times. V is TRBV7-3 and J is TRBJ2-1; perhaps TRBD2 as D (6 bases). V shed 1 base and J shed 5 bases, with 12 bases lying between them. Germline assignment: CDR1 SGHTA and CDR2 FQGTGA. The CDR3 is 15 residues long. CDR3 DNA: TGTGCCAGCAGCTTAAGAGGGCGGGGCAACAATGAGCAGTTCTTC. This translates into CASSLRGRGNNEQFF.

This clone was seen a few times. This chain uses TRBV5-4 with TRBJ2-7; 7 nucleotides agree with TRBD1. V lost 7 bases, J lost 5 bases, and 6 bases stayed unmatched. The CDR3 contains 12 residues. Germline-derived CDR1 and CDR2 are SGHNT and YYREEE (reference sequence). CDR3 amino acids: CASWGTGDEQYF. CDR3 sequence (DNA): TGTGCCAGCTGGGGTACAGGGGACGAGCAGTACTTC.

This chain connects TRBV28 to TRBJ1-5; D unclear. The germline V gene encodes CDR1 MDHEN and CDR2 SYDVKM. This CDR3 has 14 amino acids. Deletions cut 3 bases from V and 7 bases from J, with 13 bases between. The CDR3, as DNA: TGTGCCAGCAGTTTTCGGGTTTCACGACAGCCCCAGCATTTT. It codes for CASSFRVSRQPQHF.

The V call is TRBV4-2, the J call TRBJ1-5; D is unclear. This CDR3 region has 16 residues. Germline loops: CDR1 LGHNA, CDR2 YNFKEQ. The V gene lost 1 base and the J gene lost 0 bases, with 10 bases spanning the gap. The CDR3 nucleotides read TGTGCCAGCAGCCAAGTGGAGGGCCGTAGCAATCAGCCCCAGCATTTT. Its translation is CASSQVEGRSNQPQHF.

About this clone: A read error may account for a junction end that differs from germline. The chain employs TRBV5-1 and TRBJ1-1; D perhaps matches TRBD1 (6 bases). CDR3 length: 13 residues. Looked up from germline, CDR1 is SGHRS and CDR2 is YFSETQ. CDR3 region: CASRLGAEGEAFF. CDR3 nucleotides: TGCGCCAGCAGGTTGGGGGCCGAGGGTGAAGCTTTCTTT.

J is TRBJ2-7 and V is TRBV2; TRBD2 matches 11 bases. V gave up 6 bases and J gave up 7 bases; unmatched junction bases: 2. The CDR3 is 12 amino acids. Per the germline V gene, CDR1 is SNHLY and CDR2 is FYNNEI. CDR3 in DNA: TGTGCCAGCAGACTAGCGGGAGTGGAGCAGTACTTC. It yields the protein CASRLAGVEQYF.

The chain links TRBV11-3 to TRBJ2-2, with D tentatively TRBD1 (5 bases). The germline V gene encodes CDR1 SGHNT and CDR2 YENEEA. This CDR3 spans 15 amino acids. V was shortened by 5 bases and J by 5 bases, with 15 bases between the two germline ends. The DNA of the CDR3 is TGTGCCAGCAGCCGCAAATCACAGGTTACCGGGGAGCTGTTTTTT. Encoded protein: CASSRKSQVTGELFF. The full variable domain, completed using reference TRBV11-3 and TRBJ2-2, is EAGVVQSPRYKIIEKKQPVAFWCNPISGHNTLYWYLQNLGQGPELLIRYENEEAVDDSQLPKDRFSAERLKGVDSTLKIQPAELGDSAVYLCASSRKSQVTGELFFGEGSRLTVL.

The chain is built from TRBV7-3 and TRBJ2-3; D uncertain. The CDR3 has 14 residues. The V and J ends lost 2 bases and 2 bases respectively, with 8 bases between them. Germline lookup yields CDR1 SGHTA and CDR2 FQGTGA. CDR3 amino acids: CASSLYGPTDTQYF. The CDR3 nucleotides read TGTGCCAGCAGCTTATACGGCCCCACAGATACGCAGTATTTT.

The table lists this clone with a count of one. The chain carries TRBV28 and TRBJ1-2; 12 bases align to TRBD1. This CDR3 contains 15 residues. V trimming: 5 bases; J trimming: 4 bases; junction bases outside the gene matches: 5. Germline-derived CDR1 and CDR2 are MDHEN and SYDVKM. As DNA, the CDR3 is TGTGCCAGCAGTCTAGGGACAGGGGGCCTCTATGGCTACACCTTC. Its protein product is CASSLGTGGLYGYTF.

This chain uses TRBV29-1 with TRBJ2-4; D may be TRBD1 (5 bases). Per germline, CDR1 SQVTM and CDR2 ANQGSEA. The V gene lost 3 bases and the J gene lost 4 bases, with 7 bases spanning the gap. The CDR3 length is 12 residues. Here the CDR3 reads CSVDAGKNIQYF. CDR3 sequence (DNA): TGCAGCGTTGACGCAGGGAAAAACATTCAGTACTTC.

This chain connects TRBV28 to TRBJ1-4; no firm D call. Germline V CDR1 and CDR2: MDHEN, SYDVKM. Trimming left V 3 bases short and J 7 bases short, with 6 bases between. The CDR3 is 12 residues long. The DNA for the CDR3 is TGTGCCAGCAGTTTTGGGCCTGAAAAACTGTTTTTT. Residues: CASSFGPEKLFF.

This chain links TRBV6-5 with TRBJ2-7; D not resolved. Germline V gives CDR1 MNHEY, CDR2 SVGAGI. There are 11 residues in the CDR3. The V and J ends lost 6 bases and 3 bases respectively, with 6 bases between them. The DNA for the CDR3 is TGTGCCAGCAGCCGGAACTACGAGCAGTACTTC. Amino acid sequence: CASSRNYEQYF.

The chain combines TRBV6-4 with TRBJ2-1; 10 bases line up with TRBD2. The CDR3 is made up of 15 amino acids. Germline loops: CDR1 MRHNA, CDR2 SNTAGT. The junction had 4 bases not matched to a gene; V was cut back by 5 bases and J by 3 bases. The CDR3 DNA is TGTGCCAGCAGTAGAACTAGCGGGAACTACAATGAGCAGTTCTTC. Its translation is CASSRTSGNYNEQFF.

CDR3 nucleotide sequence: TGTGCCAGTAGTAGGAATCCGGGACAGAAGATCTATGGCTACACCTTC. This codes for CASSRNPGQKIYGYTF. The chain has TRBV19 and TRBJ1-2, with 7 bases identical to TRBD1. V shed 4 bases, J shed 4 bases, and the junction held 12 bases outside the gene matches. Germline values: CDR1 LNHDA, CDR2 SQIVND (reference sequence). This CDR3 is 16 amino acids long.

The chain has TRBV29-1 and TRBJ2-7; D uncertain. V gave up 7 bases and J gave up 3 bases, with 10 bases separating them. Looked up from germline, CDR1 is SQVTM and CDR2 is ANQGSEA. The CDR3 loop spans 11 amino acids. In DNA, the CDR3 is TGCAGCGCACTTGACGTCTACGAGCAGTACTTC. Translating gives CSALDVYEQYF.

CDR3 sequence: CASSVNSGSSTGELFF. Written as DNA, the CDR3 is TGTGCCAGCAGCGTAAACAGCGGGAGTAGCACCGGGGAGCTGTTTTTT. This chain joins TRBV9 and TRBJ2-2, with 8 bases matching TRBD2. The germline V gene has CDR1 SGDLS and CDR2 YYNGEE. The CDR3 consists of 16 residues. V lost 1 base to trimming and J lost 4 bases; unmatched junction nucleotides: 6.

With regard to this clone: Other DNA sequences within the sample encode an identical CDR3. This chain links TRBV18 with TRBJ1-2; TRBD1 might be the D (5 bases). Trimming stripped 3 bases from V and 3 bases from J, with 8 bases between. The CDR3 totals 13 residues. The germline CDR1 and CDR2 sequences are KGHSH and LQKENI. The CDR3 DNA reads as TGTGCCAGCTCACCCGGGACTGACTATGGCTACACCTTC. Amino acids: CASSPGTDYGYTF.

V is TRBV2 and J is TRBJ1-1; 8 bases are shared with TRBD1. From germline, CDR1 is SNHLY and CDR2 FYNNEI. With 7 bases clipped from V and 12 bases from J, the junction kept 13 bases outside the gene matches. CDR3 length: 13 residues. The chain's CDR3 is CASTPGAGGGSFF. The CDR3 coding sequence is TGTGCCAGCACCCCGGGTGCAGGGGGCGGGTCTTTCTTT.

In regard to this clone: A read error may account for a junction end that differs from germline. V and J are TRBV28 and TRBJ2-7; TRBD1 aligns across 7 bases. Germline assignment: CDR1 MDHEN and CDR2 SYDVKM. The CDR3 is 14 residues long. In nucleotides, the CDR3 is TGTGCCAGCAATTTACCCGGACAGGCCTACGAGCAGTACTTC. Residues: CASNLPGQAYEQYF.

The chain uses TRBV7-2 and TRBJ2-2; D remains ambiguous. CDR3 length: 17 residues. In germline, CDR1 is SGHTA, CDR2 FQGNSA. Trimming took off 3 bases at V and 0 bases at J, with 14 bases between the two ends. The CDR3 nucleotides are TGTGCCAGCAGCTTCGAACCTGTCAAACCGAACACCGGGGAGCTGTTTTTT. It yields the protein CASSFEPVKPNTGELFF.